This TCR beta chain emerged from a study of OX40 agonist ivuxolimab in advanced cancers. General study results and limits: Average numbers of expanded clones were greater in CD8+ T cells than in CD4+.

The CDR3 spans 15 residues. Germline values: CDR1 MNHNS, CDR2 SASEGT. V lost 4 bases and J 6 bases, leaving 17 bases between the germline ends. A few counts support this clone. Its specificity is not known. Assay: immunoSEQ multiplex PCR; the TCRdb copy retains only in-frame clones and omits some. The sample holds roughly 49,000 clones; 88% are singletons and the top ten take about 3.7%. The receptor was derived from an adult with an advanced solid tumor such as melanoma, head and neck, liver or kidney cancer. The gene calls are TRBV6-1 and TRBJ2-3; unclear D gene. This material consisted of CD4+ or CD8+ T cells sorted from blood, taken in a trial of the OX40 agonist ivuxolimab. The CDR3 reads CASSAVLPGWDTQYF. CDR3 sequence (DNA): TGTGCCAGCAGTGCCGTACTTCCAGGTTGGGATACGCAGTATTTT.